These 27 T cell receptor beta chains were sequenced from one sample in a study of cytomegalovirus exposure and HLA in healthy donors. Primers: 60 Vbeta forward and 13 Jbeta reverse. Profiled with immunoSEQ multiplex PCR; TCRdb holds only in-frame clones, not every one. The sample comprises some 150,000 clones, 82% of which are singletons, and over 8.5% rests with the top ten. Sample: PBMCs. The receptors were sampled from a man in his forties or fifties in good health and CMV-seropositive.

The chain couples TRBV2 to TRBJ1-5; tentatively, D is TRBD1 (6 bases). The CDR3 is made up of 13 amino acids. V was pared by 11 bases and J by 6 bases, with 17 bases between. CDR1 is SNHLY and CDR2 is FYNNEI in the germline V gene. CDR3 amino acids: CAGGGGPGQPQHF. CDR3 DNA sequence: TGTGCCGGGGGGGGCGGGCCGGGTCAGCCCCAGCATTTT.

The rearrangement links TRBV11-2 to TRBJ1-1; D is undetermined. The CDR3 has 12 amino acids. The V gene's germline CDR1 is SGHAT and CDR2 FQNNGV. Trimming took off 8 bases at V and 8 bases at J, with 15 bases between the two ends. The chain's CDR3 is CASSWENGEAFF. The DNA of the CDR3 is TGTGCCAGCTCATGGGAGAACGGAGAAGCTTTCTTT.

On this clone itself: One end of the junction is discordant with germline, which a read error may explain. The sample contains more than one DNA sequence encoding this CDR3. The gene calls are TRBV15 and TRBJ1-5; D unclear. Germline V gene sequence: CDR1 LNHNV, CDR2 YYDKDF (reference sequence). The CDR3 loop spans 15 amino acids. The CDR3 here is CATSKYENSNQPQHF. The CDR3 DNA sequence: TGTGCCACCAGCAAGTACGAGAATAGCAATCAGCCTCAGCATTTT. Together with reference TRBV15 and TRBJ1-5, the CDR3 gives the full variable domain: DAMVIQNPRYQVTQFGKPVTLSCSQTLNHNVMYWYQQKSSQAPKLLFHYYDKDFNNEADTPDNFQSRRPNTSFCFLDIRSPGLGDTAMYLCATSKYENSNQPQHFGDGTRLSIL.

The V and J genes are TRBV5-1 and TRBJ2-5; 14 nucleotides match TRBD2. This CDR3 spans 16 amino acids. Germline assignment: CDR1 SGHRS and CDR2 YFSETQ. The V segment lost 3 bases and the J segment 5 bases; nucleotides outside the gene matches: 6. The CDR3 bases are TGCGCCAGCAGCTCAGGACTAGCGGGAGGAAGGGAGACCCAGTACTTC. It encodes CASSSGLAGGRETQYF.

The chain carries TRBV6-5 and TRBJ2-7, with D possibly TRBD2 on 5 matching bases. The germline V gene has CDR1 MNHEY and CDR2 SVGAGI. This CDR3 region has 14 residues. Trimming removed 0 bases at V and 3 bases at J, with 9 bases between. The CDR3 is CASSYSTEDYEQYF. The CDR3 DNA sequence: TGTGCCAGCAGTTACTCGACGGAGGACTACGAGCAGTACTTC.

The DNA of the CDR3 is TGTGCCAGCAGCTTGGGTTCTAGCGGACAATACAATGAGCAGTTCTTC. Protein product: CASSLGSSGQYNEQFF. This chain links TRBV5-4 with TRBJ2-1, with 7 bases lining up with TRBD2. Per germline, CDR1 SGHNT and CDR2 YYREEE (reference sequence). The CDR3 is 16 amino acids. Unmatched junction bases numbered 7, after V lost 0 bases and J lost 4 bases.

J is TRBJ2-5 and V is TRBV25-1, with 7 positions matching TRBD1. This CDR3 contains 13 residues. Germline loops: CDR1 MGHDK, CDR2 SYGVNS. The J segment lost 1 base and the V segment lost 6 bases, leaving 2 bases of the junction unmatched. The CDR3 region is CASSRDSQETQYF. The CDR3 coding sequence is TGTGCCAGCAGCCGGGACAGCCAAGAGACCCAGTACTTC.

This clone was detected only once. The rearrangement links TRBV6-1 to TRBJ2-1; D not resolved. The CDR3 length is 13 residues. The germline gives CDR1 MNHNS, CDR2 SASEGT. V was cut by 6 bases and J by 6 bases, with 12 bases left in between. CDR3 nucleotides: TGTGCCAGCAGCGAGTATAAATCCAATGAGCAGTTCTTC. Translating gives CASSEYKSNEQFF.

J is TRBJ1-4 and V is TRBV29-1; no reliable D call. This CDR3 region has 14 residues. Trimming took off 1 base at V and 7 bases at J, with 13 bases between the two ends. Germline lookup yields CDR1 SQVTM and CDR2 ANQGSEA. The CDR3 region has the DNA TGCAGCGTTGAAGGCTGGGAGGCGACTGAAAAACTGTTTTTT. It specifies CSVEGWEATEKLFF.

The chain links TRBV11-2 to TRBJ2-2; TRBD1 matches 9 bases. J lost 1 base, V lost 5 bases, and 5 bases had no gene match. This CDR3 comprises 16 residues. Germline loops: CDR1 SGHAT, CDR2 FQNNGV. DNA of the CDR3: TGTGCCAGCAGCCCTCGGACAGGGGTGAACACCGGGGAGCTGTTTTTT. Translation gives CASSPRTGVNTGELFF. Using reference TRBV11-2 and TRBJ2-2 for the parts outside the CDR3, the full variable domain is EAGVAQSPRYKIIEKRQSVAFWCNPISGHATLYWYQQILGQGPKLLIQFQNNGVVDDSQLPKDRFSAERLKGVDSTLKIQPAKLEDSAVYLCASSPRTGVNTGELFFGEGSRLTVL.

As DNA, the CDR3 is TGTGCCAGCAGTAACGACAGGGGGAGGGAAAAACTGTTTTTT. Protein: CASSNDRGREKLFF. The genes are TRBV6-6 and TRBJ1-4, with TRBD1 matching over 9 bases. The germline V gene has CDR1 MNHNY and CDR2 SVGAGI (reference sequence). J lost 8 bases, V lost 5 bases, and 6 bases had no gene match. CDR3 size: 14 residues.

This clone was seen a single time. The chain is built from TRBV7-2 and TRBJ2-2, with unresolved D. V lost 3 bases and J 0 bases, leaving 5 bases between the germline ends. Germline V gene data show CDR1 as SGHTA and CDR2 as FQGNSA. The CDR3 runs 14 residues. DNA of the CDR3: TGTGCCAGCAGCTTCCGGTCGAACACCGGGGAGCTGTTTTTT. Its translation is CASSFRSNTGELFF. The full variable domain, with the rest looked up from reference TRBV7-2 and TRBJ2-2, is GAGVSQSPSNKVTEKGKDVELRCDPISGHTALYWYRQSLGQGLEFLIYFQGNSAPDKSGLPSDRFSAERTGGSVSTLTIQRTQQEDSAVYLCASSFRSNTGELFFGEGSRLTVL.

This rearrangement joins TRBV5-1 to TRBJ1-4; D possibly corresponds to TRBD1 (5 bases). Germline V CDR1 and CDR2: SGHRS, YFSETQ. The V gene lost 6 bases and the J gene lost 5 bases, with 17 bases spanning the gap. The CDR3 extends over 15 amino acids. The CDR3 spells CASTGPDTLNEKLFF. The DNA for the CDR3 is TGCGCCAGCACTGGTCCGGACACACTAAATGAAAAACTGTTTTTT.

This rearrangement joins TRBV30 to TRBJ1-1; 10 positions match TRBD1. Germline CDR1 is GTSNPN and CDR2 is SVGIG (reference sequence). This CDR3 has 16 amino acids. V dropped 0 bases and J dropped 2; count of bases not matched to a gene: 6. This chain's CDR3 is CAWSVQGQGFNTEAFF. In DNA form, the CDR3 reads TGTGCCTGGAGTGTACAGGGACAGGGGTTTAACACTGAAGCTTTCTTT.

CDR3 loop: CASSLETGSSGYGYTF. CDR3 DNA: TGTGCCAGCAGCTTAGAGACAGGGTCTTCAGGCTATGGCTACACCTTC. V is TRBV5-4 and J is TRBJ1-2, with 7 bases that match TRBD1. Looked up from germline, CDR1 is SGHNT and CDR2 is YYREEE (reference sequence). The V gene end was trimmed by 2 bases and the J gene end by 4 bases; junction bases not matched to a gene: 11. The CDR3 totals 16 residues. Looking up the rest from reference TRBV5-4 and TRBJ1-2 gives the full variable domain: ETGVTQSPTHLIKTRGQQVTLRCSSQSGHNTVSWYQQALGQGPQFIFQYYREEENGRGNFPPRFSGLQFPNYSSELNVNALELDDSALYLCASSLETGSSGYGYTFGSGTRLTVV.

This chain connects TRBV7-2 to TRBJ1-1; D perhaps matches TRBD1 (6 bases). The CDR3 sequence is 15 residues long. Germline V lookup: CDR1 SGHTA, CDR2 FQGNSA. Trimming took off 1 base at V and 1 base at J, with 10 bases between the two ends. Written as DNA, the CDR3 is TGTGCCAGCAGCTTAGATGCGGGGGCGAACACTGAAGCTTTCTTT. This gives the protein CASSLDAGANTEAFF.

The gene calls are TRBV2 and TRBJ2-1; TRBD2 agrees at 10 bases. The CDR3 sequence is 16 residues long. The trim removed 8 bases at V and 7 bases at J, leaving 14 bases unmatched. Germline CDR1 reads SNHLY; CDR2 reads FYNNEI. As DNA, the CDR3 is TGTGCCAGCGGAAAGGGCCTAGCGGGGGAATTAAATGAGCAGTTCTTC. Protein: CASGKGLAGELNEQFF. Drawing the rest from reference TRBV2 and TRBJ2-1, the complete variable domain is EPEVTQTPSHQVTQMGQEVILRCVPISNHLYFYWYRQILGQKVEFLVSFYNNEISEKSEIFDDQFSVERPDGSNFTLKIRSTKLEDSAMYFCASGKGLAGELNEQFFGPGTRLTVL.

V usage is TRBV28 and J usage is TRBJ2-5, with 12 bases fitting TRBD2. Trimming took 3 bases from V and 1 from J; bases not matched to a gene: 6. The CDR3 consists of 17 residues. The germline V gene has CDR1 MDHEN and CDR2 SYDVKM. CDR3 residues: CASSFTSGGTIQETQYF. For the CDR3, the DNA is TGTGCCAGCAGTTTCACTAGCGGGGGGACAATCCAAGAGACCCAGTACTTC. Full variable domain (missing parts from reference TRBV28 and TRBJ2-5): DVKVTQSSRYLVKRTGEKVFLECVQDMDHENMFWYRQDPGLGLRLIYFSYDVKMKEKGDIPEGYSVSREKKERFSLILESASTNQTSMYLCASSFTSGGTIQETQYFGPGTRLLVL.

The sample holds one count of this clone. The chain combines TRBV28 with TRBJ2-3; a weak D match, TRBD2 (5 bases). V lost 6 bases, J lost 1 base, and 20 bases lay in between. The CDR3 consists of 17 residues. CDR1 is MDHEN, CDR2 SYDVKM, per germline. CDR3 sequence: CASRELASSSGTDTQYF. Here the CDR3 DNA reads TGTGCCAGCAGGGAGTTAGCTAGCAGTAGCGGCACAGATACGCAGTATTTT.

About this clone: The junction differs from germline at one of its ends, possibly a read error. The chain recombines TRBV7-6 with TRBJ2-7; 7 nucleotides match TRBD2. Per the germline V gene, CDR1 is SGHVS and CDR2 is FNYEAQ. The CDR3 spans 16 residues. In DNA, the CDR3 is TGTGCCAGCAGCTTAGCGAGGGCGACTAGCTCCCACGAGCAGTACTTC. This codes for CASSLARATSSHEQYF. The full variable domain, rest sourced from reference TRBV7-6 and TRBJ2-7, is GAGVSQSPRYKVTKRGQDVALRCDPISGHVSLYWYRQALGQGPEFLTYFNYEAQQDKSGLPNDRFSAERPEGSISTLTIQRTEQRDSAMYRCASSLARATSSHEQYFGPGTRLTVT.

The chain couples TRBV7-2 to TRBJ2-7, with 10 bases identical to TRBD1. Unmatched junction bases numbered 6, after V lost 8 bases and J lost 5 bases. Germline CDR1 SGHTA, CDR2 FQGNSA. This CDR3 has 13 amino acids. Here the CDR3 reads CASSRDRGHEQYF. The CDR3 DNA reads TGTGCCAGCTCCCGGGACAGGGGCCACGAGCAGTACTTC.

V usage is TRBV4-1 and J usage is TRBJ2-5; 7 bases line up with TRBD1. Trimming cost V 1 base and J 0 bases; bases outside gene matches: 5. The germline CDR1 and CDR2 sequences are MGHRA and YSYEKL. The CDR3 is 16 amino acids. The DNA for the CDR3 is TGCGCCAGCAGCCAAGGGTCACAGGGGAACCAAGAGACCCAGTACTTC. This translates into CASSQGSQGNQETQYF.

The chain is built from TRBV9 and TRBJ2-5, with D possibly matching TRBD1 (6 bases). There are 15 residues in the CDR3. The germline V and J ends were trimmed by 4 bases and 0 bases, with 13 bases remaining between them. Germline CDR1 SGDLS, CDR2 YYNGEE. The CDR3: CASSLWDTHQETQYF. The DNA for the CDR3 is TGTGCCAGCAGCCTATGGGACACCCACCAAGAGACCCAGTACTTC.

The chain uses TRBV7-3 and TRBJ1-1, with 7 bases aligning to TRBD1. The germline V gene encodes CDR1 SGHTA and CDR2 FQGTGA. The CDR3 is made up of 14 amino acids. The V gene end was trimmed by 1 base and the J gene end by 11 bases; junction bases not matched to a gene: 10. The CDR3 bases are TGTGCCAGCAGCTTAAGACCTAGGCAGGGGGTCGCTTTCTTT. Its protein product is CASSLRPRQGVAFF.

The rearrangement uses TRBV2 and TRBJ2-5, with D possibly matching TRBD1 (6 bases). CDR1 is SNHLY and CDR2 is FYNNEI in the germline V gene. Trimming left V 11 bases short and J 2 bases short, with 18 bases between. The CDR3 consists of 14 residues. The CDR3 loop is CAGPGHRGQETQYF. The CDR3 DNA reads TGTGCCGGCCCGGGACACCGAGGTCAAGAGACCCAGTACTTC.

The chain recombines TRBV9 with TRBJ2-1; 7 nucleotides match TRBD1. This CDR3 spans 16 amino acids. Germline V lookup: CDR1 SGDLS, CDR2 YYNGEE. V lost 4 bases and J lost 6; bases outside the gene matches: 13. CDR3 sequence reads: CASSPPQGLSLNEQFF. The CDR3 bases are TGTGCCAGCAGCCCACCACAGGGGCTTTCTCTCAATGAGCAGTTCTTC.

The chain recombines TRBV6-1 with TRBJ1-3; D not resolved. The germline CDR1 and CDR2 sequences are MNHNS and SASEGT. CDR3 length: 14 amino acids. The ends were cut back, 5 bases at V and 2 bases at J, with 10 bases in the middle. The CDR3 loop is CASSTVRAGNTIYF. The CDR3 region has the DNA TGTGCCAGCAGTACGGTGAGGGCTGGAAACACCATATATTTT.